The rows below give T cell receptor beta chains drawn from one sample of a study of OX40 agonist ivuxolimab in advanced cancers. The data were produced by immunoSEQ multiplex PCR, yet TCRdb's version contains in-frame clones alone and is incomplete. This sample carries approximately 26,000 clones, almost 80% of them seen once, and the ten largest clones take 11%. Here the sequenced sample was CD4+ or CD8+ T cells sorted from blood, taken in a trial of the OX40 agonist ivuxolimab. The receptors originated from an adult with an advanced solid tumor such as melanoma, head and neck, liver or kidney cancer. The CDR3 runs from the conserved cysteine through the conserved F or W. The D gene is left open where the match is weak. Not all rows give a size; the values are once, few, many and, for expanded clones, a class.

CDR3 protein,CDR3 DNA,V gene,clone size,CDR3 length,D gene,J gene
CASSAGTAFYEQYF,TGTGCCAGCAGCGCCGGGACAGCCTTCTACGAGCAGTACTTC,TRBV11-2,NA,14,TRBD1,TRBJ2-7
CASSSRGTGGILYNEQFF,TGTGCCAGCAGCTCCCGGGGGACTGGAGGTATCCTCTACAATGAGCAGTTCTTC,TRBV13,NA,18,NA,TRBJ2-1
CASSLRTRDTEAFF,TGTGCCAGCAGCTTGCGAACCAGGGATACTGAAGCTTTCTTT,TRBV5-4,NA,14,NA,TRBJ1-1
CAWSVAYEQYF,TGTGCCTGGTCGGTAGCCTACGAGCAGTACTTC,TRBV30,NA,11,NA,TRBJ2-7
CASSLTGARNQPQHF,TGTGCCAGCAGCTTGACAGGGGCTCGGAATCAGCCCCAGCATTTT,TRBV6-5,NA,15,TRBD1,TRBJ1-5
CASSYGHTEAFF,TGTGCCAGCAGTTACGGACATACCGAAGCTTTCTTT,TRBV6-5,NA,12,NA,TRBJ1-1
CAWSDDRGGYNSPLHF,TGTGCCTGGAGTGATGACAGGGGTGGCTATAATTCACCCCTCCACTTT,TRBV30,NA,16,TRBD1,TRBJ1-6
CASRLAGTPDTQYF,TGTGCCAGCAGGCTTGCGGGGACACCAGATACGCAGTATTTT,TRBV7-9,few,14,NA,TRBJ2-3
CASGQGSLTEAFF,TGTGCCAGTGGACAGGGGTCGCTCACTGAAGCTTTCTTT,TRBV19,few,13,TRBD1,TRBJ1-1
CASSLIASGGFYNEQFF,TGTGCCAGCAGTTTAATAGCTAGCGGGGGGTTCTACAATGAGCAGTTCTTC,TRBV27,NA,17,TRBD2,TRBJ2-1
CASRPQGVSNQPQHF,TGTGCCAGCAGGCCACAGGGTGTAAGCAATCAGCCCCAGCATTTT,TRBV2,NA,15,NA,TRBJ1-5
CASPHGFDAEAFF,TGTGCCAGCCCCCATGGGTTTGACGCTGAAGCTTTCTTT,TRBV6-5,NA,13,NA,TRBJ1-1
CASEGLEDKANYGYTF,TGTGCCAGCGAAGGTTTGGAAGACAAGGCTAACTATGGCTACACCTTC,TRBV9,NA,16,NA,TRBJ1-2
CASGVGGPYEQYF,TGTGCCAGCGGGGTGGGGGGACCCTACGAGCAGTACTTC,TRBV27,NA,13,NA,TRBJ2-7
CASSSYRLTDSYGYTF,TGTGCCAGCAGCTCCTATCGCCTGACGGACAGCTATGGCTACACCTTC,TRBV7-2,NA,16,NA,TRBJ1-2
CASSPSPGSDTQYF,TGTGCCAGCAGTCCTAGCCCAGGGTCAGATACGCAGTATTTT,TRBV6-5,NA,14,NA,TRBJ2-3
CAIRTTGEDEKLFF,TGTGCCATCAGGACGACAGGAGAGGATGAAAAACTGTTTTTT,TRBV10-3,NA,14,NA,TRBJ1-4
CASSLETGMSLMNTEAFF,TGTGCCAGCTCACTGGAGACAGGGATGTCCCTCATGAACACTGAAGCTTTCTTT,TRBV18,NA,18,TRBD1,TRBJ1-1
CASSQDYAISLGGQYF,TGCGCCAGCAGCCAAGATTACGCCATCTCCCTGGGGGGGCAGTACTTC,TRBV4-3,NA,16,NA,TRBJ2-7
CASSLRTGSFDEQYF,TGTGCCAGCAGCTTAAGGACAGGGTCATTCGACGAGCAGTACTTC,TRBV7-3,NA,15,TRBD1,TRBJ2-7
CASTSPPGTENSPLHF,TGTGCCAGTACTTCGCCCCCTGGGACAGAAAATTCACCCCTCCACTTT,TRBV19,NA,16,TRBD1,TRBJ1-6
CASSRRAGSTDTQYF,TGTGCCAGCAGCCGAAGGGCGGGGAGCACAGATACGCAGTATTTT,TRBV4-2,NA,15,NA,TRBJ2-3
CASSQGFGTEAFF,TGTGCCAGCAGCCAGGGATTCGGCACTGAAGCTTTCTTT,TRBV6-6,NA,13,NA,TRBJ1-1
CASSPTGGEQYF,TGTGCCAGTAGTCCAACAGGGGGCGAGCAGTACTTC,TRBV19,NA,12,TRBD1,TRBJ2-7
CASSFRGPREKLFF,TGTGCCAGCAGCTTCCGGGGCCCTCGGGAAAAACTGTTTTTT,TRBV13,NA,14,NA,TRBJ1-4
CASSSTGGSYEQYF,TGTGCCAGCAGCTCGACAGGGGGGTCCTACGAGCAGTACTTC,TRBV25-1,NA,14,TRBD1,TRBJ2-7
CASRGDRGRNEQYF,TGTGCCAGCAGAGGGGACAGGGGGAGGAACGAGCAGTACTTC,TRBV2,NA,14,TRBD1,TRBJ2-7
CASRTVGTGSHNSPLHF,NA,TRBV21-1,few,17,NA,TRBJ1-6
CASSPRQVSTDTQYF,TGTGCCAGCAGCCCGAGACAGGTTAGCACAGATACGCAGTATTTT,TRBV9,NA,15,NA,TRBJ2-3
CASRSLADTQYF,TGTGCCAGCAGATCCCTAGCAGATACGCAGTATTTT,TRBV6-6,NA,12,NA,TRBJ2-3
CASSVLRTGNSGYTF,TGTGCCAGCAGCGTACTCCGGACAGGGAATTCTGGCTACACCTTC,TRBV9,NA,15,TRBD1,TRBJ1-2
CASSIAGTTAIYEQYF,TGTGCCAGCAGTATCGCCGGGACTACGGCAATCTACGAGCAGTACTTC,TRBV27,NA,16,TRBD2,TRBJ2-7
CASSEGHNEQFF,TGTGCCAGCAGCGAAGGGCACAATGAGCAGTTCTTC,TRBV11-2,few,12,NA,TRBJ2-1
CASSLDKPNSPLHF,TGTGCCAGCAGCTTAGACAAGCCTAATTCACCCCTCCACTTT,TRBV7-9,NA,14,NA,TRBJ1-6
CASSADSSYEQYF,TGCGCCAGCAGCGCGGACAGCTCCTACGAGCAGTACTTC,TRBV5-1,NA,13,NA,TRBJ2-7
CATTRQGREQPQHF,TGTGCCACCACCAGGCAGGGGAGGGAGCAGCCCCAGCATTTT,TRBV6-5,NA,14,NA,TRBJ1-5
CASSILVTSGGAYIEQFF,TGTGCCAGTAGTATCCTCGTTACTAGCGGGGGGGCCTATATTGAGCAGTTCTTC,TRBV19,few,18,TRBD2,TRBJ2-1
CASSGRGSGQPQHF,TGTGCCAGCAGCGGACGGGGGAGCGGGCAGCCCCAGCATTTT,TRBV9,NA,14,NA,TRBJ1-5
CASSREGTSYEQYF,TGTGCCAGCAGCCGCGAGGGGACATCGTACGAGCAGTACTTC,TRBV6-5,once,14,NA,TRBJ2-7
CASSQDLQGTLGSRELFF,TGCGCCAGCAGCCAAGATCTTCAGGGGACTCTGGGTTCGAGGGAACTGTTTTTT,TRBV5-5,NA,18,NA,TRBJ1-4
CASRLTQGAITEAFF,TGTGCCAGCAGACTCACACAGGGGGCGATCACTGAAGCTTTCTTT,TRBV27,NA,15,TRBD1,TRBJ1-1
CSAWTADTQYF,TGCAGTGCATGGACAGCAGATACGCAGTATTTT,TRBV20-1,NA,11,NA,TRBJ2-3
CASSYGTGATGELFF,TGTGCCAGCAGTTATGGGACAGGGGCCACCGGGGAGCTGTTTTTT,TRBV6-6,NA,15,TRBD1,TRBJ2-2
CASSQEGVEQFF,TGCGCCAGCAGCCAAGAAGGGGTTGAGCAGTTCTTC,TRBV4-3,NA,12,NA,TRBJ2-1
CASSYSAGNTEAFF,TGTGCCAGCAGTTACTCAGCAGGGAACACTGAAGCTTTCTTT,TRBV6-5,NA,14,NA,TRBJ1-1
CASSKRKNYGYTF,TGTGCCAGCAGCAAAAGGAAGAACTATGGCTACACCTTC,TRBV21-1,NA,13,NA,TRBJ1-2
CASTGHPNTGELFF,TGTGCCAGCACAGGGCATCCCAACACCGGGGAGCTGTTTTTT,TRBV25-1,NA,14,NA,TRBJ2-2
CASSDFAGNYGYTF,TGTGCCAGCAGTGATTTTGCAGGGAACTATGGCTACACCTTC,TRBV2,medium-sized,14,NA,TRBJ1-2
CASSYTGTSGHEQYF,TGTGCCAGTAGTTACACCGGGACCTCGGGACACGAGCAGTACTTC,TRBV19,few,15,NA,TRBJ2-7
CASSPTGGAIDTQYF,TGTGCCAGCAGCCCGACCGGGGGGGCGATAGATACGCAGTATTTT,TRBV7-3,NA,15,TRBD2,TRBJ2-3
CASSLGSSYEQYF,TGTGCCAGCAGCCTTGGGAGCTCCTACGAGCAGTACTTC,TRBV5-4,NA,13,NA,TRBJ2-7
CASSYSSGGSYNEQFF,TGTGCCAGCAGTTACAGTTCAGGGGGCTCCTACAATGAGCAGTTCTTC,TRBV6-6,few,16,TRBD1,TRBJ2-1
CASSLVTGNEKLFF,TGTGCCAGCAGCTTAGTTACCGGGAATGAAAAACTGTTTTTT,TRBV7-9,NA,14,NA,TRBJ1-4